The 25 T cell receptor beta chains listed next were all sequenced from one sample in a study of shared clonotypes between healthy human individuals. The method was immunoSEQ multiplex PCR; TCRdb's version includes in-frame clones alone and lacks a portion of them. The sample has approximately 980,000 clones; roughly 72% are singletons. The specimen was memory CD4+ T cells sorted from blood. Sample subset: CD45RA-negative fraction. All receptors derive from a young man in good health.

Regarding this clone: This CDR3 is also generated by other DNA sequences in the sample. This chain joins TRBV30 and TRBJ2-3, with TRBD2 matching 7 bases. Germline V gene data show CDR1 as GTSNPN and CDR2 as SVGIG (reference sequence). This CDR3 is 14 amino acids long. The V segment lost 0 bases and the J segment 2 bases; nucleotides outside the gene matches: 2. The CDR3 nucleotides read TGTGCCTGGAGTGTCGGACTAGACACAGATACGCAGTATTTT. This encodes CAWSVGLDTDTQYF.

As regards this clone: The sample has other DNA sequences that encode this CDR3 too. CDR3 DNA sequence: TGTGCCAGCAGACGGCAAGATCAGCCCCAGCATTTT. It is translated as CASRRQDQPQHF. The gene calls are TRBV28 and TRBJ1-5; D is undetermined. The CDR3 spans 12 residues. Trimming took off 6 bases at V and 5 bases at J, with 8 bases between the two ends. Germline V lookup: CDR1 MDHEN, CDR2 SYDVKM.

On this clone: This sample includes further DNA sequences coding for the same CDR3. The chain links TRBV5-1 to TRBJ2-3, with 16 bases aligning to TRBD2. In germline, CDR1 is SGHRS, CDR2 YFSETQ. The CDR3 runs to 18 residues. The V and J ends lost 4 bases and 3 bases, in that order; junction bases with no gene match: 8. The CDR3 is CASSPGTSGRAGTDTQYF. In DNA, the CDR3 is TGCGCCAGCAGCCCAGGGACTAGCGGGAGGGCCGGGACAGATACGCAGTATTTT.

This clone has only a few counts. The chain has TRBV10-2 and TRBJ1-4; D is perhaps TRBD1 (5 bases). Germline V gene lookup returns CDR1 WSHSY and CDR2 SAAADI. The CDR3 is 14 residues long. V shed 3 bases and J shed 5 bases, with 10 bases lying between them. CDR3 residues: CASSDGTENEKLFF. DNA for the CDR3: TGCGCCAGCAGTGATGGGACTGAGAATGAAAAACTGTTTTTT.

This clone came up a few times. The rearrangement links TRBV30 to TRBJ2-7, with D perhaps matching TRBD1 (5 bases). Germline values: CDR1 GTSNPN, CDR2 SVGIG (reference sequence). The CDR3 covers 15 residues. V lost 5 bases, J lost 5 bases, and 22 bases lay in between. CDR3 in DNA: TGTGCCTGGGGTCGGCCAGGGCAATCAGGGCACGAGCAGTACTTC. Translation: CAWGRPGQSGHEQYF. The whole variable domain, filled in from reference TRBV30 and TRBJ2-7, reads SQTIHQWPATLVQPVGSPLSLECTVEGTSNPNLYWYRQAAGRGLQLLFYSVGIGQISSEVPQNLSASRPQDRQFILSSKKLLLSDSGFYLCAWGRPGQSGHEQYFGPGTRLTVT.

This clone showed up just once. This could be a read error, since a much larger clone is one nucleotide away. The chain has TRBV6-6 and TRBJ2-6; perhaps TRBD1 as D (6 bases). Looked up from germline, CDR1 is MNHNY and CDR2 is SVGAGI (reference sequence). CDR3 size: 15 residues. The germline V and J ends were trimmed by 5 bases and 2 bases, with 10 bases remaining between them. The CDR3: CASSQQGTGANVLTF. Here the CDR3 DNA reads TGTGCCAGCAGTCAACAGGGCACTGGGGCCAACGTCCTGACTTTC.

This clone was detected a few times. The chain uses TRBV7-2 and TRBJ1-1; D may be TRBD1 (5 bases). The ends were cut back, 8 bases at V and 1 base at J, with 11 bases in the middle. Germline V lookup: CDR1 SGHTA, CDR2 FQGNSA. The CDR3 is 13 amino acids. The CDR3 sequence is CASGTYKNTEAFF. The CDR3 DNA is TGTGCCAGCGGGACTTACAAGAACACTGAAGCTTTCTTT.

The CDR3 nucleotides read TGTGCCAGCAGTGAATATCGAGGGGACAATGAGCAGTTCTTC. It codes for CASSEYRGDNEQFF. The chain carries TRBV6-1 and TRBJ2-1; D tentatively fits TRBD1 or TRBD2 (5 bases each). Germline values: CDR1 MNHNS, CDR2 SASEGT. This CDR3 is 14 amino acids long. V lost 2 bases, J lost 5 bases, and 10 bases lay in between.

This clone was counted at least ten times. This rearrangement joins TRBV7-2 to TRBJ2-1; unclear D gene. This CDR3 has 14 residues. The V end lost 4 bases, the J end lost 5 bases, and 12 bases lay between the germline ends. CDR1 is SGHTA and CDR2 is FQGNSA in the germline V gene. This CDR3 is CASSSSRSNNEQFF. As DNA, the CDR3 is TGTGCCAGCAGCTCCTCCCGCAGCAACAATGAGCAGTTCTTC. Based on the CDR3 plus reference TRBV7-2 and TRBJ2-1, the full variable domain is GAGVSQSPSNKVTEKGKDVELRCDPISGHTALYWYRQSLGQGLEFLIYFQGNSAPDKSGLPSDRFSAERTGGSVSTLTIQRTQQEDSAVYLCASSSSRSNNEQFFGPGTRLTVL.

The chain recombines TRBV5-6 with TRBJ2-1, with D unresolved. Trimming shortened V by 0 bases and J by 12 bases, and 10 bases separated the two germline ends. The CDR3 is 12 amino acids. Per germline, CDR1 SGHDT and CDR2 YYEEEE. The CDR3: CASSLVLGPQFF. Here the CDR3 DNA reads TGTGCCAGCAGCTTGGTGTTGGGTCCGCAGTTCTTC.

The chain recombines TRBV7-2 with TRBJ2-6, with 7 positions matching TRBD1. Germline assignment: CDR1 SGHTA and CDR2 FQGNSA. This CDR3 is built from 15 residues. Unmatched junction bases numbered 4, after V lost 4 bases and J lost 4 bases. As DNA, the CDR3 is TGTGCCAGCAGCTCCACAGGGGCCGGGGCCAACGTCCTGACTTTC. It codes for CASSSTGAGANVLTF.

The V call is TRBV10-3, the J call TRBJ1-1; D uncertain. V was pared by 3 bases and J by 0 bases, with 14 bases between. Germline CDR1 and CDR2: ENHRY and SYGVKD. The CDR3 loop spans 16 amino acids. The CDR3: CAISEKQTSMNTEAFF. In nucleotides, the CDR3 is TGTGCCATCAGTGAAAAGCAGACCTCCATGAACACTGAAGCTTTCTTT.

This clone was recorded once. This chain uses TRBV15 with TRBJ2-7; maybe TRBD2 (6 bases). The V end lost 0 bases, the J end lost 3 bases, and 15 bases lay between the germline ends. Germline V CDR1 and CDR2: LNHNV, YYDKDF (reference sequence). The CDR3 runs 16 residues. CDR3 DNA: TGTGCCACCAGCAGAGATCGATGGGGGGACTTCTACGAGCAGTACTTC. It encodes CATSRDRWGDFYEQYF.

The chain joins TRBV6-5 to TRBJ1-2, with TRBD1 as a possible D gene (6 bases). Trimming removed 1 base at V and 12 bases at J, with 12 bases between. This CDR3 has 12 amino acids. CDR1 and CDR2 (germline): MNHEY, SVGAGI. The CDR3 reads CASSYWGGAHTF. Here the CDR3 DNA reads TGTGCCAGCAGTTACTGGGGGGGGGCGCACACCTTC.

The chain combines TRBV5-1 with TRBJ2-7; 7 bases align to TRBD2. Germline lookup yields CDR1 SGHRS and CDR2 YFSETQ. J was trimmed by 0 bases and V by 3 bases; bases with no gene match: 3. The CDR3 consists of 14 residues. For the CDR3, the DNA is TGCGCCAGCAGCTCGGGGGGTAGCTCCTACGAGCAGTACTTC. Translating it yields CASSSGGSSYEQYF.

This clone is a singleton in its sample. This chain uses TRBV5-1 with TRBJ2-7; D gene uncertain. The CDR3 covers 13 residues. V lost 4 bases and J 5 bases, leaving 13 bases between the germline ends. Germline CDR1 and CDR2: SGHRS and YFSETQ. As DNA, the CDR3 is TGCGCCAGCAGCCGCGGCCACGACCACGAGCAGTACTTC. Amino acids: CASSRGHDHEQYF.

V gene TRBV5-6 combines with J gene TRBJ2-3; 9 nucleotides line up with TRBD2. Germline V lookup: CDR1 SGHDT, CDR2 YYEEEE. The CDR3 totals 15 residues. V was clipped by 0 bases and J by 7 bases; unmatched bases: 6. CDR3 sequence: CASSLVIAGDNTQYF. The CDR3, as DNA: TGTGCCAGCAGCTTGGTAATAGCGGGGGACAATACGCAGTATTTT.

J is TRBJ2-3 and V is TRBV10-3; TRBD1 is a possible D gene (6 bases). The CDR3 covers 15 residues. CDR1 and CDR2 from the germline V gene are ENHRY and SYGVKD. V lost 0 bases and J 5 bases, leaving 12 bases between the germline ends. The CDR3, as DNA: TGTGCCATCAGTGAGTCGGGGGCCCGAGGAGATACGCAGTATTTT. Its translation is CAISESGARGDTQYF.

The chain couples TRBV7-9 to TRBJ2-7, with 8 bases matching TRBD1. Germline V CDR1 and CDR2: SEHNR, FQNEAQ (reference sequence). The ends lost 4 bases at V and 10 bases at J; junction bases unmatched: 12. The length of the CDR3 is 14 residues. The CDR3 nucleotides are TGTGCCAGCAGCTCACACCCAGGGGGCACGCCACAGTACTTC. It translates to CASSSHPGGTPQYF.

Notes on this clone: Other DNA sequences in the sample encode the same CDR3. The CDR3 here is CASSQDRYGYTF. The CDR3 bases are TGCGCCAGCAGCCAAGACAGATATGGCTACACCTTC. The chain uses TRBV4-1 and TRBJ1-2; D gene ambiguous. The germline CDR1 and CDR2 sequences are MGHRA and YSYEKL. The CDR3 totals 12 residues. V was pared by 0 bases and J by 5 bases, with 4 bases between.

The chain employs TRBV7-9 and TRBJ2-4; no clear D. V dropped 7 bases and J dropped 1 base, with 11 bases sitting between them. The CDR3 extends over 14 amino acids. From germline, CDR1 is SEHNR and CDR2 FQNEAQ (reference sequence). The CDR3 loop is CASTRSGAKNIQYF. The CDR3 nucleotides read TGTGCCAGCACCCGCAGTGGGGCCAAAAACATTCAGTACTTC.

V usage is TRBV30 and J usage is TRBJ2-7; no clear D. Trimming shortened V by 0 bases and J by 6 bases, and 12 bases separated the two germline ends. The CDR3 extends over 13 amino acids. Germline assignment: CDR1 GTSNPN and CDR2 SVGIG (reference sequence). The CDR3 here is CAWSVGSWSEQYF. CDR3 nucleotides: TGTGCCTGGAGTGTCGGCTCCTGGTCCGAGCAGTACTTC. The full variable domain, in which reference TRBV30 and TRBJ2-7 provide the parts outside the CDR3, is SQTIHQWPATLVQPVGSPLSLECTVEGTSNPNLYWYRQAAGRGLQLLFYSVGIGQISSEVPQNLSASRPQDRQFILSSKKLLLSDSGFYLCAWSVGSWSEQYFGPGTRLTVT.

This sequence joins TRBV19 and TRBJ2-5, with D unresolved. The V gene lost 3 bases and the J gene lost 3 bases, with 8 bases spanning the gap. The CDR3 covers 13 residues. CDR1 and CDR2 (germline): LNHDA, SQIVND (reference sequence). CDR3 region: CASSMGMKETQYF. Written as DNA, the CDR3 is TGTGCCAGTAGTATGGGGATGAAAGAGACCCAGTACTTC.

V gene TRBV5-8 combines with J gene TRBJ2-7; 7 nucleotides match TRBD1. The V gene's germline CDR1 is SGHTS and CDR2 YDEGEE. Trimming at V came to 7 bases and at J to 6 bases, leaving 13 bases not matched to a gene. The CDR3 has 14 amino acids. In DNA, the CDR3 is TGTGCCAGCGGGTATCCGGGACAGAAGACCGAGCAGTACTTC. This gives the protein CASGYPGQKTEQYF.

The genes are TRBV6-1 and TRBJ1-5, with TRBD1 matching 9 bases. Germline CDR1 MNHNS, CDR2 SASEGT. This CDR3 has 14 residues. With 6 bases clipped from V and 4 bases from J, the junction kept 4 bases outside the gene matches. The CDR3 nucleotides read TGTGCCAGCAGACAGGGGGCTACAAATCAGCCCCAGCATTTT. Its translation: CASRQGATNQPQHF.